What follows are 28 T cell receptor beta chains derived from one specimen sequenced in a study of OX40 agonist ivuxolimab in advanced cancers. The repertoire was sequenced with immunoSEQ multiplex PCR; TCRdb's copy has only in-frame clones and lacks some. The profile shows 150,000 to 190,000 clones, 94% of them singletons. This specimen consisted of CD4+ or CD8+ T cells sorted from blood, obtained in a trial of the OX40 agonist ivuxolimab. The receptors come from an adult with an advanced solid tumor such as melanoma, head and neck, liver or kidney cancer.

The chain employs TRBV2 and TRBJ2-3, with 10 positions matching TRBD2. V dropped 5 bases and J dropped 6; count of bases not matched to a gene: 8. The CDR3 length is 15 residues. CDR1 is SNHLY, CDR2 FYNNEI, per germline. The CDR3 region has the DNA TGTGCCAGCAGTAAGCGGGAGGGCTCTACCGATACGCAGTATTTT. The encoded protein is CASSKREGSTDTQYF.

This clone was picked up one time. The rearrangement links TRBV25-1 to TRBJ2-3; D not certain. CDR1 is MGHDK, CDR2 SYGVNS, per germline. The length of the CDR3 is 16 residues. V lost 1 base and J lost 1, with 12 bases in between. CDR3 DNA: TGTGCCAGCAGTGAATTGGCAGGACGGGGCACAGATACGCAGTATTTT. It yields the protein CASSELAGRGTDTQYF.

The rearrangement joins TRBV18 to TRBJ1-1; D is ambiguous. Per the germline V gene, CDR1 is KGHSH and CDR2 is LQKENI. The germline V and J ends were trimmed by 2 bases and 11 bases, with 15 bases remaining between them. CDR3 length equals 13 residues. The CDR3 region is CASSPLTREDAFF. In DNA form, the CDR3 reads TGTGCCAGCTCACCATTAACACGGGAAGACGCTTTCTTT. Full variable domain (remainder filled in from reference TRBV18 and TRBJ1-1): NAGVMQNPRHLVRRRGQEARLRCSPMKGHSHVYWYRQLPEEGLKFMVYLQKENIIDESGMPKERFSAEFPKEGPSILRIQQVVRGDSAAYFCASSPLTREDAFFGQGTRLTVV.

V is TRBV28 and J is TRBJ2-7, with D perhaps TRBD1 or TRBD2 (5 bases each). Germline V gene sequence: CDR1 MDHEN, CDR2 SYDVKM. The V gene lost 8 bases and the J gene lost 7 bases, with 21 bases spanning the gap. The CDR3 runs 14 residues. The CDR3 reads CASSFPGPGSEQYF. CDR3 in DNA: TGTGCCAGCTCATTTCCGGGACCCGGTTCGGAGCAGTACTTC. Full variable domain (rest looked up from reference TRBV28 and TRBJ2-7): DVKVTQSSRYLVKRTGEKVFLECVQDMDHENMFWYRQDPGLGLRLIYFSYDVKMKEKGDIPEGYSVSREKKERFSLILESASTNQTSMYLCASSFPGPGSEQYFGPGTRLTVT.

The CDR3 DNA reads TGTGCCAGCAGTCCGGGACTAGCGGGGGCGGTGCAGTACTTC. Translation: CASSPGLAGAVQYF. The chain recombines TRBV6-5 with TRBJ2-7, with TRBD2 identical over 14 bases. V lost 5 bases, J lost 9 bases, and 6 bases stayed unmatched. This CDR3 contains 14 residues. Germline V CDR1 and CDR2: MNHEY, SVGAGI.

The chain recombines TRBV7-9 with TRBJ2-5; 8 nucleotides line up with TRBD1. The J call is in doubt because the DNA end fits TRBJ2-7 better. The CDR3 is 17 amino acids. The germline V gene has CDR1 SEHNR and CDR2 FQNEAQ (reference sequence). In DNA form, the CDR3 reads TGTGCCAGCAGCCTGGGAGTGAGGACAGGGATCGTCTACGAGCAGTACTTC. Translated, it gives CASSLGVRTGIVYEQYF.

CDR3 residues: CASSPPGRTANTEAFF. CDR3 nucleotides: TGTGCCAGCTCACCACCTGGCAGGACGGCGAACACTGAAGCTTTCTTT. The J gene is TRBJ1-1, the V gene TRBV18, with no clear D. There are 16 residues in the CDR3. Germline lookup yields CDR1 KGHSH and CDR2 LQKENI. The V end was cut by 0 bases, the J end by 1 base, with 12 bases between.

The V gene is TRBV28, the J gene TRBJ1-2; TRBD1 matches 8 bases. V gave up 4 bases and J gave up 7 bases; unmatched junction bases: 5. This CDR3 comprises 13 residues. Germline-derived CDR1 and CDR2 are MDHEN and SYDVKM. CDR3 loop: CASSSDRGAGYTF. DNA of the CDR3: TGTGCCAGCAGTTCTGACAGGGGAGCTGGCTACACCTTC.

Comment on this clone: The sample has other DNA sequences that encode this CDR3 too. The V and J genes are TRBV5-1 and TRBJ1-2; TRBD1 aligns across 8 bases. Trimming removed 3 bases from V and 4 bases from J; junction bases left unmatched: 2. The CDR3 extends over 13 amino acids. Germline V lookup: CDR1 SGHRS, CDR2 YFSETQ. This CDR3 reads CASSSDRVYGYTF. The CDR3 DNA is TGCGCCAGCAGCTCGGACAGGGTCTATGGCTACACCTTC.

The rearrangement uses TRBV11-2 and TRBJ2-7; the match to TRBD1 covers 10 bases. J gave up 2 bases and V 1 base, and 2 bases lay outside the gene matches. Germline CDR1 is SGHAT and CDR2 is FQNNGV. The CDR3 covers 15 residues. CDR3: CASSLAGTGAYEQYF. DNA of the CDR3: TGTGCCAGCAGCTTAGCTGGGACAGGGGCCTACGAGCAGTACTTC.

This chain joins TRBV7-2 and TRBJ2-7; D is undetermined. This CDR3 contains 11 residues. The ends were cut back, 6 bases at V and 1 base at J, with 4 bases in the middle. Per germline, CDR1 SGHTA and CDR2 FQGNSA. The CDR3 DNA reads as TGTGCCAGCAGTATTTCCTACGAGCAGTACTTC. Translation: CASSISYEQYF.

The chain employs TRBV10-3 and TRBJ2-3; D is ambiguous. The CDR3 has 13 residues. Germline V CDR1 and CDR2: ENHRY, SYGVKD. The V end was cut by 3 bases, the J end by 0 bases, with 4 bases between. This CDR3 is CAISDSSTDTQYF. The CDR3, as DNA: TGTGCCATCAGTGACTCTAGCACAGATACGCAGTATTTT.

The V gene is TRBV5-5, the J gene TRBJ2-2; D is uncertain. This CDR3 comprises 12 residues. V was shortened by 2 bases and J by 2 bases, with 1 base between the two germline ends. Germline CDR1 SGHKS, CDR2 YYEKEE (reference sequence). CDR3 sequence reads: CASSFNTGELFF. The CDR3 nucleotides read TGTGCCAGCAGCTTTAACACCGGGGAGCTGTTTTTT.

The chain recombines TRBV19 with TRBJ2-7; D unresolved. Germline V gene lookup returns CDR1 LNHDA and CDR2 SQIVND (reference sequence). The CDR3 is 13 residues long. V lost 4 bases to trimming and J lost 1 base, with 8 bases between them. CDR3 nucleotides: TGTGCCAGTAGTAGACCCCAATCCTACGAGCAGTACTTC. This sequence encodes CASSRPQSYEQYF.

The chain is built from TRBV7-2 and TRBJ1-2; TRBD1 is a possible D gene (5 bases). Germline V gene sequence: CDR1 SGHTA, CDR2 FQGNSA. The CDR3 loop spans 14 amino acids. V lost 5 bases, J lost 7 bases, and 17 bases lay in between. The CDR3 DNA follows: TGTGCCAGCAGCCCCCAACAGGCTTTGGTTGGCTACACCTTC. As protein: CASSPQQALVGYTF.

The rearrangement links TRBV19 to TRBJ2-2; D might be TRBD2 (6 bases). V was cut by 3 bases and J by 2 bases, with 13 bases left in between. Germline V gene lookup returns CDR1 LNHDA and CDR2 SQIVND (reference sequence). This CDR3 region has 16 residues. The CDR3 DNA is TGTGCCAGTAGTATGTTGGGCGGGACCAACACCGGGGAGCTGTTTTTT. This translates into CASSMLGGTNTGELFF.

The chain is built from TRBV2 and TRBJ2-6; D perhaps matches TRBD1 (5 bases). The CDR3 has 19 amino acids. Germline V gene data show CDR1 as SNHLY and CDR2 as FYNNEI. V was shortened by 4 bases and J by 0 bases, with 19 bases between the two germline ends. Written as DNA, the CDR3 is TGTGCCAGCAGTGGGGCAGGGCGAAGACCCAGCTCTGGGGCCAACGTCCTGACTTTC. Translated: CASSGAGRRPSSGANVLTF.

V usage is TRBV11-2 and J usage is TRBJ1-1; TRBD1 is a possible D gene (5 bases). The CDR3 consists of 12 residues. The V gene lost 0 bases and the J gene lost 8 bases, with 7 bases spanning the gap. CDR1 SGHAT and CDR2 FQNNGV come from the germline V gene. The CDR3 reads CASSLETAEAFF. The CDR3 DNA follows: TGTGCCAGCAGCTTAGAGACAGCCGAAGCTTTCTTT.

The chain couples TRBV7-2 to TRBJ2-5, with 8 positions matching TRBD1. Looked up from germline, CDR1 is SGHTA and CDR2 is FQGNSA. Losses at the gene ends were 5 bases for V and 1 base for J; bases not matched to a gene: 9. The CDR3 has 16 amino acids. CDR3 region: CASSHRQGRRQETQYF. CDR3 DNA: TGTGCCAGCAGCCATAGACAGGGGCGGCGCCAAGAGACCCAGTACTTC.

This clone has just a few counts. This chain links TRBV7-9 with TRBJ1-2; D gene uncertain. The CDR3 contains 13 residues. V was clipped by 5 bases and J by 4 bases, with 11 bases between them. The germline gives CDR1 SEHNR, CDR2 FQNEAQ (reference sequence). The DNA for the CDR3 is TGTGCCAGCAGCGTAGGAGGAGGCTATGGCTACACCTTC. This gives the protein CASSVGGGYGYTF.

The V and J genes are TRBV5-4 and TRBJ2-5; D is unresolved. The CDR3 covers 14 residues. Trimming stripped 0 bases from V and 5 bases from J, with 11 bases between. Germline V lookup: CDR1 SGHNT, CDR2 YYREEE (reference sequence). The CDR3 reads CASSLGTTGETQYF. For the CDR3, the DNA is TGTGCCAGCAGCTTGGGGACGACCGGGGAGACCCAGTACTTC.

V is TRBV6-5 and J is TRBJ2-1, with 8 positions matching TRBD2. There are 15 residues in the CDR3. Germline trimming cut 5 bases from V and 9 bases from J; bases unmatched to any gene: 12. From germline, CDR1 is MNHEY and CDR2 SVGAGI. The CDR3: CASSPSPGGPVEQFF. The CDR3 nucleotides read TGTGCCAGCAGTCCTAGTCCGGGAGGGCCGGTTGAGCAGTTCTTC.

The J gene is TRBJ2-7, the V gene TRBV6-5; maybe TRBD2 (5 bases). Trimming stripped 0 bases from V and 2 bases from J, with 14 bases between. This CDR3 is built from 16 residues. Germline V gene lookup returns CDR1 MNHEY and CDR2 SVGAGI. CDR3 nucleotides: TGTGCCAGCAGTTACTCGAGTCTCGGGGATACCTACGAGCAGTACTTC. It is translated as CASSYSSLGDTYEQYF.

V is TRBV5-1 and J is TRBJ2-7; D is undetermined. The germline V gene encodes CDR1 SGHRS and CDR2 YFSETQ. The CDR3 loop spans 13 amino acids. V shed 2 bases and J shed 0 bases, with 6 bases lying between them. CDR3 DNA: TGCGCCAGCAGCTTAGCCCCCTCCTACGAGCAGTACTTC. Its protein product is CASSLAPSYEQYF.

The chain joins TRBV9 to TRBJ1-2, with D perhaps TRBD1 (5 bases). CDR3 length equals 12 residues. Germline V CDR1 and CDR2: SGDLS, YYNGEE. Trimming took off 4 bases at V and 8 bases at J, with 12 bases between the two ends. The CDR3 loop is CASSIPSGGYTF. The CDR3, as DNA: TGTGCCAGCAGCATCCCTTCAGGGGGCTACACCTTC.

This clone was recorded once. This chain links TRBV5-6 with TRBJ2-3; 9 bases fit TRBD1. V lost 3 bases and J lost 5; bases outside the gene matches: 1. CDR1 and CDR2 from the germline V gene are SGHDT and YYEEEE. This CDR3 is built from 13 residues. CDR3 coding DNA: TGTGCCAGCAGCTGGGACAGGGAAGATACGCAGTATTTT. This gives the protein CASSWDREDTQYF. Full variable domain (remainder filled in from reference TRBV5-6 and TRBJ2-3): DAGVTQSPTHLIKTRGQQVTLRCSPKSGHDTVSWYQQALGQGPQFIFQYYEEEERQRGNFPDRFSGHQFPNYSSELNVNALLLGDSALYLCASSWDREDTQYFGPGTRLTVL.

The chain carries TRBV7-2 and TRBJ1-1; 9 nucleotides align to TRBD1. The V gene's germline CDR1 is SGHTA and CDR2 FQGNSA. The V gene end was trimmed by 7 bases and the J gene end by 4 bases; junction bases not matched to a gene: 10. This CDR3 contains 15 residues. The CDR3 DNA follows: TGTGCCAGCAAGACACAGGGGGCGCAAAGCACTGAAGCTTTCTTT. It codes for CASKTQGAQSTEAFF.

This chain connects TRBV5-4 to TRBJ2-2, with a tentative D call TRBD2 (6 bases). This CDR3 spans 15 amino acids. Trimming stripped 4 bases from V and 3 bases from J, with 13 bases between. Germline-derived CDR1 and CDR2 are SGHNT and YYREEE (reference sequence). CDR3 DNA sequence: TGTGCCAGCAGCCGCGGGACGGATCACACCGGGGAGCTGTTTTTT. Its protein is CASSRGTDHTGELFF.